The 7 T cell receptor beta chains below come from one sample, sequenced in a study of neurological immune-mediated disorders. TCRdb re-called the 5' RACE reads with MiXCR, one entry per CDR3 protein. The repertoire consists of roughly 70,000 distinct CDR3 sequences, with around 4.2% occurring once and the leading ten covering 1.3%. Sequencing was performed on PBMCs. The receptors come from a man younger than 40 with multiple sclerosis.

The sample holds many counts of this clonotype. The V and J genes are TRBV6-5 and TRBJ2-2; 7 nucleotides line up with TRBD2. CDR1 and CDR2 (germline): MNHEY, SVGAGI. V gave up 11 bases and J gave up 7 bases; unmatched junction bases: 10. CDR3 length: 13 amino acids. The CDR3 sequence: CAAWGGLNGELFF. The DNA for the CDR3 is TGTGCCGCTTGGGGGGGACTTAACGGGGAGCTGTTTTTT.

Many counts were recorded for this clonotype. The gene calls are TRBV20-1 and TRBJ1-2, with 7 nucleotides matching TRBD1. J lost 7 bases, V lost 3 bases, and 8 bases had no gene match. Germline V gene lookup returns CDR1 DFQATT and CDR2 SNEGSKA (reference sequence). This CDR3 is built from 13 residues. CDR3 in amino acids: CSARETGLGGYTF. CDR3 nucleotides: TGCAGTGCTAGGGAGACAGGGCTCGGTGGCTACACCTTC.

This clonotype has ten or more counts. This CDR3 is CASTLLENTGELFF. In DNA, the CDR3 is TGTGCCAGCACCCTCCTAGAAAACACCGGGGAGCTGTTTTTT. The genes are TRBV11-2 and TRBJ2-2, with D uncertain. There are 14 residues in the CDR3. Germline CDR1 reads SGHAT; CDR2 reads FQNNGV. V was clipped by 7 bases and J by 2 bases, with 11 bases between them.

The table lists this clonotype with many counts. The gene calls are TRBV27 and TRBJ2-5; D unresolved. The germline V gene has CDR1 MNHEY and CDR2 SMNVEV (reference sequence). V lost 5 bases and J lost 4, with 14 bases in between. The CDR3 loop spans 14 amino acids. The CDR3, as DNA: TGTGCCAGCAGTCCACAGTGGGCTGGAGAGACCCAGTACTTC. This translates into CASSPQWAGETQYF.

This clonotype was detected many times. V and J are TRBV5-1 and TRBJ2-7; D might be TRBD2 (6 bases). The V end was cut by 0 bases, the J end by 3 bases, with 13 bases between. The CDR3 covers 15 residues. Germline CDR1 and CDR2: SGHRS and YFSETQ. The CDR3 DNA reads TGCGCCAGCAGCTTGGAACTAGCAGCTCTCTACGAGCAGTACTTC. Residues: CASSLELAALYEQYF.

This clonotype was detected ten times or more. CDR3 sequence: CASSEALRRARAGEQYF. Written as DNA, the CDR3 is TGTGCCAGCAGTGAAGCGCTTCGGAGGGCAAGGGCGGGCGAGCAGTACTTC. The chain recombines TRBV6-1 with TRBJ2-7; D is possibly TRBD2 (6 bases). The germline CDR1 and CDR2 sequences are MNHNS and SASEGT. V was clipped by 0 bases and J by 6 bases, with 21 bases between them. This CDR3 region has 17 residues.

This clonotype occurred many times. One end of the junction does not line up with germline, which may come from a read error. The chain joins TRBV28 to TRBJ1-5; D is uncertain. Per germline, CDR1 MDHEN and CDR2 SYDVKM. The CDR3 covers 15 residues. The CDR3 coding sequence is TGTGCCAGCAGCTTATCCCTCGGTCCCAATCAGCCCCAGCATTTT. Translating it yields CASSLSLGPNQPQHF.